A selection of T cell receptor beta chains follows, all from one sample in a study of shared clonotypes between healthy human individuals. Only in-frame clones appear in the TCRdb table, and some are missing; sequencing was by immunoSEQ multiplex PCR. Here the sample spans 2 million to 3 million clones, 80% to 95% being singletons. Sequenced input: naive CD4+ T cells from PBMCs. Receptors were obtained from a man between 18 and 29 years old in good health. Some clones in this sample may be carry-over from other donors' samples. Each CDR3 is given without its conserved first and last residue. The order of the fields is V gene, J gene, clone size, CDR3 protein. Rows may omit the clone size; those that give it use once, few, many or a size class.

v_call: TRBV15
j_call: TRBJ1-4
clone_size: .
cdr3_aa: ATSALQRTNEKLF

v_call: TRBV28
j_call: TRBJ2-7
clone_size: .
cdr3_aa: ASSPRYPGYYEQY

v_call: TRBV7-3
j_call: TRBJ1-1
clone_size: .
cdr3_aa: ASGLEGYTEAF

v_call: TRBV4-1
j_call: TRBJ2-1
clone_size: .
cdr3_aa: ASSLNHRGDEQF

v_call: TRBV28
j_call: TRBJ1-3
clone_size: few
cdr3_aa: ASQYREAGNTIY

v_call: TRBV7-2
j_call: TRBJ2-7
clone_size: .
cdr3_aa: ASSFIQGSYEQY

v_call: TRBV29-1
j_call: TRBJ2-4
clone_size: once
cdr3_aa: SVDGGENIQY

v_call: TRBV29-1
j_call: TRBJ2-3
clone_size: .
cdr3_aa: SVEEGQAPDTQY

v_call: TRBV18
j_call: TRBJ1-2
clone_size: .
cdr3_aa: ASSPAGDPAYGYT

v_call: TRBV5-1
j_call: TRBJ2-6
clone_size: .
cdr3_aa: ASSPGSGANVLT

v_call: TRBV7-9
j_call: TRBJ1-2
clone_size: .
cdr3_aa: ASSPTTGPGYT

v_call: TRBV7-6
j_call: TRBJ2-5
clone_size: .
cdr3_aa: ASSLSTAREGTQY

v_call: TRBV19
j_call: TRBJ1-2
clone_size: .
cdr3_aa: ASNPDRVTYGYT

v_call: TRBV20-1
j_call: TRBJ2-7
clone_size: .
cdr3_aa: SAGLWEQY